The entry that follows covers one T cell receptor (beta chain) sequence. The sample comes from a study of blood T cell repertoires in COVID-19. Overall study: The United States, Italy and Spain provided the acute and convalescent COVID-19 samples.

CDR3 length: 13 amino acids. V trimming: 9 bases; J trimming: 5 bases; junction bases outside the gene matches: 4. Generated by immunoSEQ multiplex PCR, the TCRdb table keeps only in-frame clones and is missing some. Of about 110,000 clones listed, 75% to 90% are singletons. The chain is built from TRBV12-3 or TRBV12-4 and TRBJ1-6; TRBD1 agrees at 7 bases. The TCR originated in a woman at least 80 years old with acute or convalescent COVID-19. Sequenced material: peripheral blood. The CDR3 DNA is TGTGCCAGTTGGGACAGCAATAATTCACCCCTCCACTTT. It translates to CASWDSNNSPLHF.